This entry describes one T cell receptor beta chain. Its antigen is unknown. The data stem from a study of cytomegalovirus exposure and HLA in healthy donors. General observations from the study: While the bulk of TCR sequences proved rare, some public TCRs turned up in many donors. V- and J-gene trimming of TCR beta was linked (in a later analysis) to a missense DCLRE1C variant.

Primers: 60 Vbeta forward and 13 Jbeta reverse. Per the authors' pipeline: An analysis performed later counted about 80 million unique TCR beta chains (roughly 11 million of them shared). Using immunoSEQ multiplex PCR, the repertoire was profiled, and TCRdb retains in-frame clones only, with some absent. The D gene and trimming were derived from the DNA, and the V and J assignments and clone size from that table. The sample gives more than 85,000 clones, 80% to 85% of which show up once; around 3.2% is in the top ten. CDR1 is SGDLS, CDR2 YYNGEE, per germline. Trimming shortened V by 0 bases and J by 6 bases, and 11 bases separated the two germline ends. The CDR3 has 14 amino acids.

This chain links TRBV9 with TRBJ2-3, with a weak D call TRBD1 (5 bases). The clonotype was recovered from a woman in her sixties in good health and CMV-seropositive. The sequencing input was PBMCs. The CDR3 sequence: CASSVAIRGDTQYF. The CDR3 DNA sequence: TGTGCCAGCAGCGTAGCTATTAGGGGTGATACGCAGTATTTT.